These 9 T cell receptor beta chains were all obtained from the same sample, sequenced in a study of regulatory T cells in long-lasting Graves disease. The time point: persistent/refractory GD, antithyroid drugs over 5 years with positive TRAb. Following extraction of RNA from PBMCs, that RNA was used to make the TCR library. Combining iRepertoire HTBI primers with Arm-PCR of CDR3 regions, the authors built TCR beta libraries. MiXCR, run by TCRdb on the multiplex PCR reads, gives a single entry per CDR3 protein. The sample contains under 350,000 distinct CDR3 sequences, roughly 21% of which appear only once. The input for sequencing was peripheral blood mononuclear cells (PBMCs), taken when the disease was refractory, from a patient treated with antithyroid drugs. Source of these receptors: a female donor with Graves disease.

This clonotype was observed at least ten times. CDR3 coding DNA: TGTGCCAGCAGTTTATCTCCCGGGGGCACTGAAGCTTTCTTT. This encodes CASSLSPGGTEAFF. The chain couples TRBV27 to TRBJ1-1; the D gene is possibly TRBD1 (5 bases). This CDR3 has 14 amino acids. The germline V gene has CDR1 MNHEY and CDR2 SMNVEV (reference sequence). V lost 0 bases to trimming and J lost 4 bases, with 9 bases between them.

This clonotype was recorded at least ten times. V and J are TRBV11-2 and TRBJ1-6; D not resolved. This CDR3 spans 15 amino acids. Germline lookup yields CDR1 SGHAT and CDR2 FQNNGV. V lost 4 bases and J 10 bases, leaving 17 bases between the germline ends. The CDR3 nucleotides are TGTGCCAGCAGCTCGCCCGGTGAGGGTGGATCACCCCTCCACTTT. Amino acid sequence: CASSSPGEGGSPLHF.

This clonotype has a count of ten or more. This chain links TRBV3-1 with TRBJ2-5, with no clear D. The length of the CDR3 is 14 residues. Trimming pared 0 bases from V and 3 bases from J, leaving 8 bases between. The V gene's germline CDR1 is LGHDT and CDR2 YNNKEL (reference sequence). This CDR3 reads CASSQDRAKETQYF. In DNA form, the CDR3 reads TGTGCCAGCAGCCAAGACCGGGCTAAAGAGACCCAGTACTTC.

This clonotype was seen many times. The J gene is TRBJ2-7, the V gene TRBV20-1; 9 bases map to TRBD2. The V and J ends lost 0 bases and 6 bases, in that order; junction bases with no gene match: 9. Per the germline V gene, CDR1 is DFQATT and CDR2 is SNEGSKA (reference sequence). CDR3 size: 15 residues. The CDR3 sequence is CSARDLVAGVLEQYF. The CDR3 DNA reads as TGCAGTGCTAGAGATTTGGTAGCGGGAGTCCTCGAGCAGTACTTC.

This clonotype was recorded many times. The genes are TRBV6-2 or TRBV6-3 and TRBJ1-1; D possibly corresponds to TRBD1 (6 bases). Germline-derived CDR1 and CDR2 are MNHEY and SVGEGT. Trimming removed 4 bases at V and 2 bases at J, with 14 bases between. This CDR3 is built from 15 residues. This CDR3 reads CASSSGTHSNTEAFF. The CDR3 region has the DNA TGTGCCAGCAGTTCGGGGACACATTCCAACACTGAAGCTTTCTTT.

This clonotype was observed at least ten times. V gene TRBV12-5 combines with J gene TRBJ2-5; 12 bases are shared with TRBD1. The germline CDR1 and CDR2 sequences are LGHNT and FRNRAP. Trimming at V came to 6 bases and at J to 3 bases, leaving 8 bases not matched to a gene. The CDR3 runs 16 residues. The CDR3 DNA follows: TGTGCTAGTGGCACCGGGACAGGGGGCTCAAAAGAGACCCAGTACTTC. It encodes CASGTGTGGSKETQYF.

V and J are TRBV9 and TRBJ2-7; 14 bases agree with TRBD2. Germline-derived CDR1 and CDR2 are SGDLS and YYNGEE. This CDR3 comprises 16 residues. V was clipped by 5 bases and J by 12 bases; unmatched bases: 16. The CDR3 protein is CASSKEVGLAGVLPYF. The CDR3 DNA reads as TGTGCCAGCAGTAAGGAAGTGGGACTAGCGGGAGTCCTTCCGTACTTC.

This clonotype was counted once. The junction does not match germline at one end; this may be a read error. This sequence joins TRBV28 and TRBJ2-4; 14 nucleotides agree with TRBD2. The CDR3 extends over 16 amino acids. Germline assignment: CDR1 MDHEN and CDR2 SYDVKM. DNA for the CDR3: TGTGCCTGCAGACGGACTAGCGGGAGGAGGGAAGCCATTCAGTACTTC. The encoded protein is CACRRTSGRREAIQYF.

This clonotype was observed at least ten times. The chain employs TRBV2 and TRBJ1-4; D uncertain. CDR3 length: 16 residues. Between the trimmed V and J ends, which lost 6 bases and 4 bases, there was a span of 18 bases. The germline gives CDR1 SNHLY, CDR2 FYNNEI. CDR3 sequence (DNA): TGTGCCAGCAGCTTACCCTCAGCGTCCGGTAATGAAAAACTGTTTTTT. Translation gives CASSLPSASGNEKLFF. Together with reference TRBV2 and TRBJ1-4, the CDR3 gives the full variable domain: EPEVTQTPSHQVTQMGQEVILRCVPISNHLYFYWYRQILGQKVEFLVSFYNNEISEKSEIFDDQFSVERPDGSNFTLKIRSTKLEDSAMYFCASSLPSASGNEKLFFGSGTQLSVL.